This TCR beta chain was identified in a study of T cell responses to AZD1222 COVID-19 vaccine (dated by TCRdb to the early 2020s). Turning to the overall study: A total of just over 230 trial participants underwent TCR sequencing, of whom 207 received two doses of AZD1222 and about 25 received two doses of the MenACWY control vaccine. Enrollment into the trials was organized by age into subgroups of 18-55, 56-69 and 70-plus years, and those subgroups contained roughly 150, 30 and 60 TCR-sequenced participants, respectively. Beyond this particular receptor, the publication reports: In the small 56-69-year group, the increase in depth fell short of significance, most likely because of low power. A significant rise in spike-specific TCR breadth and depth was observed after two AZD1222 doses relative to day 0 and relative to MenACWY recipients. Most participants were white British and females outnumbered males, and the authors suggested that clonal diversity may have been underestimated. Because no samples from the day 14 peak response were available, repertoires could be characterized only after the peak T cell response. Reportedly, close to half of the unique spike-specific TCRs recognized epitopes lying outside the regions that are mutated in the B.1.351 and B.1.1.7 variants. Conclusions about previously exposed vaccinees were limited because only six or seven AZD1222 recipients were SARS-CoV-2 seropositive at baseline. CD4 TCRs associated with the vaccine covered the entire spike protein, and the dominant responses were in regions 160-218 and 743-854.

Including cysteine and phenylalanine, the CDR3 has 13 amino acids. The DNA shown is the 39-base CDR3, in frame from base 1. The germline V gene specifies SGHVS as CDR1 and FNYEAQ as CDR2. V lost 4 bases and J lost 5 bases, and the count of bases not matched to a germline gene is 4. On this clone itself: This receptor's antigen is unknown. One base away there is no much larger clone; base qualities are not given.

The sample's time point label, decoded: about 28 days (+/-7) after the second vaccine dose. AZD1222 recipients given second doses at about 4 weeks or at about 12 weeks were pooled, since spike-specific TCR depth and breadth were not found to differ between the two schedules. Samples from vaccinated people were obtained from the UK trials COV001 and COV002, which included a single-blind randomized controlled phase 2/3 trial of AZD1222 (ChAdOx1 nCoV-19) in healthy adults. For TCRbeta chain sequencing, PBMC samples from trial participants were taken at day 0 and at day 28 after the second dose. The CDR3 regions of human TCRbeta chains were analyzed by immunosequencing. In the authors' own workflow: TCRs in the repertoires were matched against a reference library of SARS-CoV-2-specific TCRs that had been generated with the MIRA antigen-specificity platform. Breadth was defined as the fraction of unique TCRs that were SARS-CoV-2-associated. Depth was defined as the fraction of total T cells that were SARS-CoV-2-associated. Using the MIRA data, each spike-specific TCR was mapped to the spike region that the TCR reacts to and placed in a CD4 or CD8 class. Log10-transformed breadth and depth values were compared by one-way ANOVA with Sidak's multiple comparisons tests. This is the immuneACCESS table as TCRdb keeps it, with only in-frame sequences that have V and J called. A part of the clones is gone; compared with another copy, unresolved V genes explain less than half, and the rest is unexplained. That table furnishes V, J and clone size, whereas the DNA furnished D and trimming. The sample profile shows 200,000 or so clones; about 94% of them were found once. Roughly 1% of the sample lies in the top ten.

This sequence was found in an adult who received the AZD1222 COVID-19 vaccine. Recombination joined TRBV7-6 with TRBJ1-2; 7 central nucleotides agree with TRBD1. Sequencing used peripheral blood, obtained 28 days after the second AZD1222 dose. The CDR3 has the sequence CASSSTGMYGYTF. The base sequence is TGTGCCAGCAGCTCGACAGGGATGTATGGCTACACCTTC.